This T cell receptor (beta chain) appears in the sequencing data of a study of T cell repertoires in cytomegalovirus infection (dated by TCRdb to between 2017 and 2020). In the study overall: Donor HLA type was relevant to the analysis, because carriage of CMV infection together with the matching HLA type was indicated by public TCR beta signatures.

Points on this clonotype: No cognate antigen has been identified for it. Base quality data are lacking; no much larger clone is found one base away.

Sequencing was performed on an Illumina HiSeq 1500. TCRdb took the public reads, trimmed them with fastp at Q25, ran MiXCR for clone calling and kept in-frame beta chains. Each CDR3 protein appears once, grouped with its most common genes and DNA. This sample is represented by about 100,000 distinct CDR3 sequences; more than 15% of them were singletons. Together, the top ten hold about 8.8% of the sample. Points the paper makes about the study in general: In both this cohort and an independent cohort of approximately 350 donors, the cumulative frequency of public TCR beta family members distinguished carriers of CMV infection plus the relevant HLA type. In the ex vivo response, HLA-C-restricted CMV-specific TCR beta clonotypes were dominant, and in two of eight donors the single most frequent clonotype came from this HLA-C-restricted group.

Reading the germline V gene (reference sequence) gives CDR1 DFQATT and CDR2 SNEGSKA. Including cysteine and phenylalanine, the CDR3 has 15 amino acids. Left in the record is the CDR3 DNA by itself, 45 bases read in frame from the first base. Cut back by 2 bases and 7 bases, the V and J ends lie 21 bases apart. The TCR originated in a human donor in good health (CMV status not recorded). Some clones in this sample may be carry-over from other donors' samples. The rearrangement combines TRBV20-1 with TRBJ2-7, with an unclear D gene assignment. The specimen was PBMCs. The nucleotides are TGCAGTGCTAGAAAAGTGGAAGGGCTAGTCTCGGAGCAGTACTTC. Translation gives CSARKVEGLVSEQYF.